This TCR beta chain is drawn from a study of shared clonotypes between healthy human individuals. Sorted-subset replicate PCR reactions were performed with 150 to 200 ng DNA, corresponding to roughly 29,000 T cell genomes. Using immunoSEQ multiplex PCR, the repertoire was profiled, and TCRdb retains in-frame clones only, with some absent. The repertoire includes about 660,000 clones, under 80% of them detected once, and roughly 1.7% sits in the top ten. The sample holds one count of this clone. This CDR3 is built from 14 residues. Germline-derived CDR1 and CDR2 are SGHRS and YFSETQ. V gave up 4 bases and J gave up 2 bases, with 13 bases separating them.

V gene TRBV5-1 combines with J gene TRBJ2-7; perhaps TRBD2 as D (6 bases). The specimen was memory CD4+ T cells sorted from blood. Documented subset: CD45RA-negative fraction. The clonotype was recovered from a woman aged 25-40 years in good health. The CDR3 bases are TGCGCCAGCAGCATCGCGGGACTGGCCTACGAGCAGTACTTC. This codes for CASSIAGLAYEQYF.